This TCR beta chain comes out of a study of blood T cell repertoires in COVID-19 (dated by TCRdb to the early 2020s). In the study overall: Samples from collaborators originated in the United States, Italy and Spain and spanned both the acute and convalescent phases of COVID-19. Nearly every sample came with metadata listing a de-identified subject ID, COVID-19 status, age in years and sex. Where available, HLA class I and class II types were obtained from metadata supplied by the sample provider rather than from assay-based typing. The samples were drawn from two sources: the first 160 participants of the ongoing ImmuneRACE study, and 1,000 to 1,500 subjects contributed by 6 global collaborators. The repertoires were released in a freely available public database intended as a resource for research on the immune response to SARS-CoV-2. The material from the prospective study consisted of cDNA or gDNA derived from T cells, B-cell-depleted T cells, or PBMCs. Subjects who had been exposed to COVID-19, were actively infected with it, or had recovered from it provided the deeply sampled blood TCRbeta repertoires that made up the dataset. General conclusions and limits of the study: How much clinical and demographic metadata was included differed by source and by participant, and the metadata was provided uncurated.

About this clone: Its cognate antigen has yet to be identified. No much larger clonotype is one base removed from it; base qualities were not supplied.

TCRbeta CDR3 regions were amplified from genomic DNA using the immunoSEQ Assay, a bias-controlled multiplex PCR. The study's processing was this. Nucleated cell counts per sample were estimated from amplification of reference gene primers within the assay. Sequence reads were collapsed and filtered to measure the absolute abundance of every unique TCRbeta CDR3 rearrangement. For each sample, productive Simpson clonality was calculated as the square root of Simpson's diversity index across productive rearrangements. The clones in this table, taken by TCRdb from immuneACCESS, are in-frame only. Not every clone is retained; where verified, under half of the shortfall comes from an unresolved V gene, and the cause of the rest is unknown. The V and J calls and clone size were taken over from that table, and D and trimming were inferred from the DNA. The sample yields approximately 200,000 clones; roughly 81% were counted once. The ten largest make up 10% to 15% of the sample.

From its cysteine to its phenylalanine, the CDR3 spans 16 amino acids. Only CDR3 DNA is held: 48 bases, read in frame from base 1. V loses 2 bases at its end and J loses 7 bases; junction bases beyond the gene matches: 10. Based on the germline V gene, the CDR1 and CDR2 sequences are MDHEN and SYDVKM. One collaborating source in Seattle enrolled patients while the patients were actively infected and followed the patients over time throughout the course of disease. The collaborating institutions used their own protocols to collect whole blood in K2EDTA tubes. For TCRbeta analysis, collaborators shipped samples as frozen whole blood, isolated PBMCs, or DNA extracted from either of those sample types.

Source material: peripheral blood. This sequence was found in a woman of 80 years or more with COVID-19, enrolled during active disease. The rearrangement combines TRBV28 with TRBJ1-4, with 7 bases aligning to TRBD1. CDR3 reads: CASSLPTGAGTEKLFF. The nucleotide sequence is TGTGCCAGCAGTTTACCAACAGGGGCTGGGACTGAAAAACTGTTTTTT.